Each of the 21 T cell receptor beta chains below was sequenced from the same sample in a study of T cells in Graves' hyperthyroidism and ophthalmopathy (dated by TCRdb to about 2019). Library prep was done by multiplex PCR. The run used an Illumina HiSeq 2000. The TCR beta CDR3 regions were amplified from the RNA transcripts. For the first round of RT-PCR on the TCR CDR3, the HTBI primer set was used together with the Qiagen OneStep RT-PCR kit. Using fastp trimming at Q25 and MiXCR clonotype assembly, TCRdb reanalyzed the public sequencing data and kept in-frame beta chains. Rows are combined by CDR3 protein, so each entry shows the most common genes and DNA. Counted in this sample were roughly 380,000 distinct CDR3 sequences; around 18% of them appeared once. In total, the top ten clones hold 15% to 18% of the sample. The sequencing input was blood. The receptors here all came from a middle-aged woman with Graves' ophthalmopathy.

This sequence joins TRBV9 and TRBJ2-2; TRBD1 is a possible D gene (5 bases). Germline CDR1 SGDLS, CDR2 YYNGEE. The germline V and J ends were trimmed by 4 bases and 7 bases, with 14 bases remaining between them. CDR3 size: 14 residues. The CDR3 reads CASSPRGAIGELFF. DNA for the CDR3: TGTGCCAGCAGCCCCCGTGGGGCCATCGGGGAGCTGTTTTTT.

Many counts were recorded for this clonotype. One end of the junction varies from germline; a read error may be responsible. The rearrangement links TRBV11-2 to TRBJ2-2; maybe TRBD2 (6 bases). CDR1 is SGHAT and CDR2 is FQNNGV in the germline V gene. This CDR3 is 15 amino acids long. The CDR3 sequence: CASNLGRENTGELFF. As DNA, the CDR3 is TGTGCCAGCAACTTAGGGCGGGAAAACACCGGGGAGCTGTTTTTT. The full variable domain, its missing parts supplied by reference TRBV11-2 and TRBJ2-2, is EAGVAQSPRYKIIEKRQSVAFWCNPISGHATLYWYQQILGQGPKLLIQFQNNGVVDDSQLPKDRFSAERLKGVDSTLKIQPAKLEDSAVYLCASNLGRENTGELFFGEGSRLTVL.

This clonotype was detected many times. The gene calls are TRBV19 and TRBJ1-1; TRBD1 is a possible D gene (6 bases). This CDR3 spans 13 amino acids. Germline loops: CDR1 LNHDA, CDR2 SQIVND (reference sequence). V lost 0 bases and J 8 bases, leaving 10 bases between the germline ends. The CDR3 DNA reads as TGTGCCAGTAGTATAGATATAGGGACAGAAGCTTTCTTT. The encoded protein is CASSIDIGTEAFF.

V is TRBV9 and J is TRBJ1-1; D is possibly TRBD1 (6 bases). The CDR3 is 14 residues long. The V end lost 6 bases, the J end lost 0 bases, and 12 bases lay between the germline ends. CDR1 SGDLS and CDR2 YYNGEE come from the germline V gene. The CDR3, as DNA: TGTGCCAGCACGAAAGGACAGATGAACACTGAAGCTTTCTTT. Residues: CASTKGQMNTEAFF.

This clonotype was observed at least ten times. The rearrangement joins TRBV2 to TRBJ2-7; 7 bases line up with TRBD2. The CDR3 runs 14 residues. V gave up 6 bases and J gave up 0 bases; unmatched junction bases: 5. Germline loops: CDR1 SNHLY, CDR2 FYNNEI. The CDR3 loop reads CASRGLSNSYEQYF. The CDR3 coding sequence is TGTGCCAGCAGGGGACTATCCAACTCCTACGAGCAGTACTTC.

This clonotype was seen ten or more times. This chain links TRBV10-3 with TRBJ1-2; D not resolved. V dropped 6 bases and J dropped 5 bases, with 7 bases sitting between them. CDR3 length: 11 residues. The germline gives CDR1 ENHRY, CDR2 SYGVKD. CDR3 in DNA: TGTGCCATCAGGAGAGGGTATGGCTACACCTTC. It yields the protein CAIRRGYGYTF.

This clonotype has at least ten counts. This chain joins TRBV20-1 and TRBJ2-6; 10 positions match TRBD1. Germline assignment: CDR1 DFQATT and CDR2 SNEGSKA (reference sequence). The trim removed 6 bases at V and 0 bases at J, leaving 14 bases unmatched. This CDR3 spans 19 amino acids. The CDR3 bases are TGCAGTGCCGACGCCAGGGGGGACAGGGGTCGCTCTGGGGCCAACGTCCTGACTTTC. This encodes CSADARGDRGRSGANVLTF.

V is TRBV11-2 and J is TRBJ2-7, with 9 bases lining up with TRBD2. The junction had 15 bases not matched to a gene; V was cut back by 3 bases and J by 6 bases. The CDR3 loop spans 17 amino acids. The germline CDR1 and CDR2 sequences are SGHAT and FQNNGV. CDR3 sequence: CASSFPPRSGSVIEQYF. CDR3 DNA: TGTGCCAGCAGCTTTCCCCCCCGTAGCGGGAGTGTTATCGAGCAGTACTTC.

This clonotype has ten or more counts. The chain joins TRBV6-4 to TRBJ2-1; 10 bases line up with TRBD2. Germline CDR1 reads MRHNA; CDR2 reads SNTAGT. The CDR3 has 15 amino acids. With 1 base clipped from V and 7 bases from J, the junction kept 4 bases outside the gene matches. The CDR3 here is CASSDLAGGGNEQFF. In DNA form, the CDR3 reads TGTGCCAGCAGTGACTTAGCGGGAGGAGGTAATGAGCAGTTCTTC.

This clonotype appeared a few times. The chain has TRBV6-5 and TRBJ1-5, with D perhaps TRBD1 (6 bases). Germline CDR1 MNHEY, CDR2 SVGAGI. Trimming pared 2 bases from V and 3 bases from J, leaving 11 bases between. The CDR3 has 15 residues. The CDR3 protein is CASSYDGTYNQPQHF. In nucleotides, the CDR3 is TGTGCCAGCAGTTACGACGGGACATACAATCAGCCCCAGCATTTT.

This clonotype appeared many times. The rearrangement links TRBV20-1 to TRBJ2-7; 8 nucleotides align to TRBD1. V lost 2 bases and J lost 0; bases outside the gene matches: 9. This CDR3 region has 16 residues. Germline-derived CDR1 and CDR2 are DFQATT and SNEGSKA (reference sequence). The CDR3 DNA reads TGCAGTGCTAGAAACCCGGAACAGGGGGACTCCTACGAGCAGTACTTC. It yields the protein CSARNPEQGDSYEQYF.

This clonotype was observed many times. V gene TRBV12-3 or TRBV12-4 combines with J gene TRBJ1-3, with 8 bases fitting TRBD1. The CDR3 loop spans 16 amino acids. J was trimmed by 4 bases and V by 3 bases; bases with no gene match: 8. CDR3 in amino acids: CASSFMDRVTGNTIYF. The CDR3 DNA reads as TGTGCCAGCAGTTTCATGGACAGGGTAACCGGAAACACCATATATTTT.

The V call is TRBV20-1, the J call TRBJ2-2; 8 positions match TRBD2. Looked up from germline, CDR1 is DFQATT and CDR2 is SNEGSKA (reference sequence). Unmatched junction bases numbered 12, after V lost 6 bases and J lost 0 bases. This CDR3 contains 17 residues. CDR3 sequence (DNA): TGCAGTGCCCCGGGGGGGGTCGGACTCCCGAACACCGGGGAGCTGTTTTTT. This encodes CSAPGGVGLPNTGELFF.

This clonotype was found many times. The V gene is TRBV2, the J gene TRBJ1-1; D gene ambiguous. V lost 8 bases to trimming and J lost 5 bases, with 15 bases between them. This CDR3 spans 13 amino acids. CDR1 is SNHLY and CDR2 is FYNNEI in the germline V gene. This CDR3 reads CASGLERRTEAFF. CDR3 nucleotide sequence: TGTGCCAGCGGCCTTGAGAGGAGGACTGAAGCTTTCTTT. The full variable domain, its missing parts supplied by reference TRBV2 and TRBJ1-1, is EPEVTQTPSHQVTQMGQEVILRCVPISNHLYFYWYRQILGQKVEFLVSFYNNEISEKSEIFDDQFSVERPDGSNFTLKIRSTKLEDSAMYFCASGLERRTEAFFGQGTRLTVV.

This clonotype was seen repeatedly, ten times or more. The V gene is TRBV7-3, the J gene TRBJ2-7; 8 bases are a match to TRBD1. The germline CDR1 and CDR2 sequences are SGHTA and FQGTGA. V was pared by 2 bases and J by 2 bases, with 8 bases of the junction left unmatched. The CDR3 contains 16 residues. The CDR3 reads CASSLPRQGNTYEQYF. The CDR3 DNA is TGTGCCAGCAGCTTACCAAGACAGGGGAATACCTACGAGCAGTACTTC.

This clonotype was counted many times. The V call is TRBV28, the J call TRBJ2-7; tentatively, D is TRBD1 (6 bases). This CDR3 has 16 residues. Per germline, CDR1 MDHEN and CDR2 SYDVKM. The V end lost 8 bases, the J end lost 2 bases, and 22 bases lay between the germline ends. CDR3 sequence: CASRIKSWTATYEQYF. The CDR3 DNA reads as TGTGCCAGCCGTATTAAGTCTTGGACAGCTACCTACGAGCAGTACTTC. Drawing the rest from reference TRBV28 and TRBJ2-7, the complete variable domain is DVKVTQSSRYLVKRTGEKVFLECVQDMDHENMFWYRQDPGLGLRLIYFSYDVKMKEKGDIPEGYSVSREKKERFSLILESASTNQTSMYLCASRIKSWTATYEQYFGPGTRLTVT.

This chain uses TRBV24-1 with TRBJ2-6, with TRBD2 identical over 10 bases. Per the germline V gene, CDR1 is KGHDR and CDR2 is SFDVKD. V gave up 5 bases and J gave up 4 bases; unmatched junction bases: 10. This CDR3 comprises 18 residues. As DNA, the CDR3 is TGTGCCACCAGTGGGACTAGCGGAGCGATGGCGGGGGCCAACGTCCTGACTTTC. It is translated as CATSGTSGAMAGANVLTF.

This clonotype has ten or more counts. This chain connects TRBV10-3 to TRBJ1-2; D remains ambiguous. The germline V gene has CDR1 ENHRY and CDR2 SYGVKD. CDR3 length equals 14 residues. Trimming removed 0 bases from V and 5 bases from J, with 10 bases in between. The DNA for the CDR3 is TGTGCCATCAGTGAGTCCCGGTTACAATATGGCTACACCTTC. Translated, it gives CAISESRLQYGYTF.

At least ten counts were recorded for this clonotype. The CDR3 sequence is CASSLKVSNQPQHF. The CDR3 DNA sequence: TGTGCCAGCAGTTTGAAGGTTAGCAATCAGCCCCAGCATTTT. The rearrangement joins TRBV27 to TRBJ1-5; no clear D gene. Germline V CDR1 and CDR2: MNHEY, SMNVEV (reference sequence). The CDR3 spans 14 residues. Trimming left V 3 bases short and J 0 bases short, with 6 bases between.

This clonotype was detected ten times or more. The genes are TRBV7-3 and TRBJ2-1, with D possibly being TRBD1 (6 bases). CDR1 and CDR2 from the germline V gene are SGHTA and FQGTGA. The CDR3 sequence is 13 residues long. V lost 5 bases and J 16 bases, leaving 21 bases between the germline ends. DNA for the CDR3: TGTGCCAGCAGCCCCACCATCTGGGGGCCCAATTTCTTC. This codes for CASSPTIWGPNFF.

Many counts were recorded for this clonotype. This sequence joins TRBV11-2 and TRBJ2-5; D is perhaps TRBD1 or TRBD2 (5 bases each). The ends were cut back, 3 bases at V and 5 bases at J, with 16 bases in the middle. This CDR3 comprises 15 residues. Per the germline V gene, CDR1 is SGHAT and CDR2 is FQNNGV. CDR3 sequence reads: CASSLVRTGRETQYF. DNA for the CDR3: TGTGCCAGCAGCTTGGTTCGAACGGGGCGGGAGACCCAGTACTTC.